The 27 T cell receptor beta chains reported below all come from one sample, sequenced in a study of blood T cell repertoires in COVID-19. The data were produced by immunoSEQ multiplex PCR, yet TCRdb's version contains in-frame clones alone and is incomplete. The sample lists approximately 270,000 clones, about 86% occurring once. Sequenced sample: peripheral blood. Every receptor here comes from a person aged 65-85 years with COVID-19, enrolled during active disease.

The chain is built from TRBV19 and TRBJ1-4, with TRBD1 as a possible D gene (5 bases). The CDR3 is made up of 14 amino acids. Per the germline V gene, CDR1 is LNHDA and CDR2 is SQIVND (reference sequence). The germline V and J ends were trimmed by 5 bases and 3 bases, with 10 bases remaining between them. The CDR3 coding sequence is TGTGCCAGTAGTTTTGGACAACCTAATGAAAAACTGTTTTTT. It specifies CASSFGQPNEKLFF.

The chain couples TRBV28 to TRBJ1-5, with 11 bases matching TRBD1. Unmatched junction bases numbered 11, after V lost 4 bases and J lost 0 bases. The CDR3 loop spans 19 amino acids. In germline, CDR1 is MDHEN, CDR2 SYDVKM. CDR3 DNA: TGTGCCAGCAGTTCACCGGGACAGGGGGTGATCGGTAGCAATCAGCCCCAGCATTTT. This codes for CASSSPGQGVIGSNQPQHF.

The chain combines TRBV7-2 with TRBJ2-3; D may be TRBD2 (5 bases). The CDR3 is 13 residues long. V lost 5 bases, J lost 11 bases, and 17 bases lay in between. In germline, CDR1 is SGHTA, CDR2 FQGNSA. CDR3 in amino acids: CASSTSETNRQYF. In nucleotides, the CDR3 is TGTGCCAGCAGCACAAGCGAGACTAACAGGCAGTATTTT.

This clone was seen only a few times. J is TRBJ1-2 and V is TRBV10-3, with 10 bases lining up with TRBD1. The V gene end was trimmed by 4 bases and the J gene end by 6 bases; junction bases not matched to a gene: 2. The germline V gene encodes CDR1 ENHRY and CDR2 SYGVKD. CDR3 length equals 13 residues. CDR3 region: CAISAGQGNGYTF. CDR3 sequence (DNA): TGTGCCATCAGTGCGGGACAGGGGAATGGCTACACCTTC.

This clone was seen more than once but under ten times. J is TRBJ2-7 and V is TRBV3-1 (or the pseudogene TRBV3-2), with TRBD2 as a possible D gene (6 bases). The ends were cut back, 4 bases at V and 2 bases at J, with 15 bases in the middle. The CDR3 loop spans 15 amino acids. Germline CDR1 reads LGHDT; CDR2 reads YNNKEL (reference sequence). CDR3 sequence reads: CASSLGGTGTYEQYF. CDR3 in DNA: TGTGCCAGCAGCCTCGGCGGGACTGGAACCTACGAGCAGTACTTC.

CDR3 protein: CASSESGGGPNTGELFF. The CDR3 DNA reads TGCGCCAGCAGTGAGTCTGGGGGGGGTCCGAACACCGGGGAGCTGTTTTTT. The chain combines TRBV10-2 with TRBJ2-2, with 7 bases matching TRBD2. J gave up 0 bases and V 0 bases, and 4 bases lay outside the gene matches. The germline V gene has CDR1 WSHSY and CDR2 SAAADI. The CDR3 extends over 17 amino acids.

The chain is built from TRBV2 and TRBJ2-3, with 9 bases matching TRBD1. Per the germline V gene, CDR1 is SNHLY and CDR2 is FYNNEI. The trim removed 6 bases at V and 1 base at J, leaving 5 bases unmatched. This CDR3 contains 15 residues. Written as DNA, the CDR3 is TGTGCCAGCAGGAGGGACAGGGTGGGCACAGATACGCAGTATTTT. Amino acid sequence: CASRRDRVGTDTQYF.

V is TRBV27 and J is TRBJ1-1, with D possibly matching TRBD1 (6 bases). The CDR3 loop spans 13 amino acids. The V gene lost 3 bases and the J gene lost 7 bases, with 12 bases spanning the gap. Per germline, CDR1 MNHEY and CDR2 SMNVEV (reference sequence). The CDR3 here is CASSFTGSGEAFF. The CDR3 DNA reads TGTGCCAGCAGTTTTACAGGGTCTGGTGAAGCTTTCTTT.

This clone was seen more than once but under ten times. The chain links TRBV18 to TRBJ1-5; D not resolved. Per the germline V gene, CDR1 is KGHSH and CDR2 is LQKENI. Trimming cost V 5 bases and J 4 bases, with 18 bases left between them. The CDR3 has 16 residues. CDR3 region: CASSVLPGIVNQPQHF. CDR3 DNA: TGTGCCAGCTCAGTCTTACCGGGGATAGTTAATCAGCCCCAGCATTTT.

This sequence joins TRBV4-1 and TRBJ2-3, with TRBD2 matching 7 bases. The CDR3 consists of 17 residues. Germline CDR1 and CDR2: MGHRA and YSYEKL. The V segment lost 2 bases and the J segment 2 bases; nucleotides outside the gene matches: 10. CDR3 region: CASSQTPAGSATDTQYF. In DNA form, the CDR3 reads TGCGCCAGCAGCCAAACGCCAGCGGGGAGCGCCACAGATACGCAGTATTTT.

The table lists this clone with a count of one. The chain uses TRBV16 and TRBJ1-2; weak D call: TRBD1 (5 bases). Germline V lookup: CDR1 KGHSY, CDR2 FQNENV. The CDR3 consists of 13 residues. V was shortened by 0 bases and J by 4 bases, with 6 bases between the two germline ends. CDR3 bases: TGTGCCAGCAGCCAATCAACAGGCTATGGCTACACCTTC. This codes for CASSQSTGYGYTF. Full variable domain (missing parts from reference TRBV16 and TRBJ1-2): GEEVAQTPKHLVRGEGQKAKLYCAPIKGHSYVFWYQQVLKNEFKFLISFQNENVFDETGMPKERFSAKCLPNSPCSLEIQATKLEDSAVYFCASSQSTGYGYTFGSGTRLTVV.

Written as DNA, the CDR3 is TGTGCCAGCAGCCTCGTAGCGGGAGTGTTCGATGAGCAGTTCTTC. Protein: CASSLVAGVFDEQFF. This chain joins TRBV7-2 and TRBJ2-1; 9 nucleotides align to TRBD2. Unmatched junction bases numbered 10, after V lost 5 bases and J lost 8 bases. This CDR3 has 15 amino acids. Germline CDR1 reads SGHTA; CDR2 reads FQGNSA.

The V and J genes are TRBV19 and TRBJ1-1, with TRBD1 matching 7 bases. Germline trimming cut 5 bases from V and 1 base from J; bases unmatched to any gene: 7. Germline CDR1 is LNHDA and CDR2 is SQIVND (reference sequence). The CDR3 runs 15 residues. The CDR3 DNA reads as TGTGCCAGTAGTGTCGGACAGGCCAGGAACACTGAAGCTTTCTTT. Amino acids: CASSVGQARNTEAFF.

V and J are TRBV3-1 (or the pseudogene TRBV3-2) and TRBJ2-2, with TRBD2 matching over 9 bases. Unmatched junction bases numbered 4, after V lost 4 bases and J lost 1 base. The CDR3 extends over 16 amino acids. Germline V gene sequence: CDR1 LGHDT, CDR2 YNNKEL (reference sequence). The CDR3 sequence is CASSRLAGMNTGELFF. In DNA form, the CDR3 reads TGTGCCAGCAGCCGGCTAGCGGGGATGAACACCGGGGAGCTGTTTTTT.

The chain has TRBV28 and TRBJ2-5, with 7 bases aligning to TRBD2. Germline loops: CDR1 MDHEN, CDR2 SYDVKM. J was trimmed by 1 base and V by 5 bases; bases with no gene match: 4. The CDR3 is 14 amino acids. The CDR3 DNA is TGTGCCAGCAGTCGTGGACTAGGCCAAGAGACCCAGTACTTC. Residues: CASSRGLGQETQYF.

CDR3 sequence (DNA): TGTGCCAGCAGTAGAAGACTAGCGGGGACCCCCAATGAGCAGTTCTTC. Translating gives CASSRRLAGTPNEQFF. V is TRBV6-2 or TRBV6-3 and J is TRBJ2-1; 11 bases fit TRBD2. CDR3 length: 16 amino acids. The V and J ends lost 5 bases and 6 bases, in that order; junction bases with no gene match: 9. The germline V gene has CDR1 MNHEY and CDR2 SVGEGT.

The V call is TRBV2, the J call TRBJ2-3, with D maybe TRBD1 (6 bases). Trimming took 6 bases from V and 4 from J, leaving 14 bases between them. Germline assignment: CDR1 SNHLY and CDR2 FYNNEI. The CDR3 contains 14 residues. The CDR3 DNA follows: TGTGCCAGCAGGGGGACATTCTTTGCAGATACGCAGTATTTT. Encoded protein: CASRGTFFADTQYF.

The J gene is TRBJ1-3, the V gene TRBV5-1; 7 bases are a match to TRBD1. Germline CDR1 and CDR2: SGHRS and YFSETQ. J gave up 4 bases and V 4 bases, and 5 bases lay outside the gene matches. The CDR3 has 14 residues. CDR3 bases: TGCGCCAGCAGCACCGGGACAGCGGGAAACACCATATATTTT. Its translation: CASSTGTAGNTIYF.

The V call is TRBV18, the J call TRBJ2-7; D is uncertain. Germline V gene data show CDR1 as KGHSH and CDR2 as LQKENI. Deletions cut 0 bases from V and 1 base from J, with 10 bases between. The CDR3 has 15 residues. CDR3 nucleotide sequence: TGTGCCAGCTCACCACCTTTGTCTCTATCCTACGAGCAGTACTTC. Its protein is CASSPPLSLSYEQYF.

The chain recombines TRBV2 with TRBJ1-5; D possibly corresponds to TRBD1 (6 bases). From germline, CDR1 is SNHLY and CDR2 FYNNEI. The CDR3 has 15 residues. The ends were cut back, 1 base at V and 5 bases at J, with 12 bases in the middle. For the CDR3, the DNA is TGTGCCAGCAGTGAAGTGGAATCAGGGGATCAGCCCCAGCATTTT. This translates into CASSEVESGDQPQHF.

This clone was recorded only once. The gene calls are TRBV30 and TRBJ2-5; 8 bases agree with TRBD1. The V segment lost 3 bases and the J segment 10 bases; nucleotides outside the gene matches: 7. Germline loops: CDR1 GTSNPN, CDR2 SVGIG (reference sequence). The CDR3 loop spans 12 amino acids. The CDR3 nucleotides read TGTGCCTGGAGCGTTCAGGGGGCGGTCCAGTACTTC. It translates to CAWSVQGAVQYF.

The chain carries TRBV5-4 and TRBJ2-2, with D possibly matching TRBD1 (5 bases). The CDR3 runs 15 residues. V was clipped by 5 bases and J by 1 base, with 12 bases between them. The germline CDR1 and CDR2 sequences are SGHNT and YYREEE (reference sequence). The CDR3 DNA sequence: TGTGCCAGCAGTTCCTTCGACAGGAACACCGGGGAGCTGTTTTTT. Its protein product is CASSSFDRNTGELFF.

V gene TRBV7-3 combines with J gene TRBJ2-2; TRBD1 matches at 7 bases. The CDR3 runs to 14 residues. CDR1 is SGHTA and CDR2 is FQGTGA in the germline V gene. The J segment lost 5 bases and the V segment lost 5 bases, leaving 5 bases of the junction unmatched. The CDR3 protein is CASSPRQGTGELFF. CDR3 in DNA: TGTGCCAGCAGCCCAAGACAGGGAACCGGGGAGCTGTTTTTT.

This chain joins TRBV6-2 or TRBV6-3 and TRBJ2-7; maybe TRBD2 (5 bases). Trimming removed 2 bases at V and 3 bases at J, with 14 bases between. This CDR3 comprises 15 residues. CDR1 and CDR2 (germline): MNHEY, SVGEGT. DNA of the CDR3: TGTGCCAGCAGTTACAGGTTCCGAGGGAGCTACGAGCAGTACTTC. Amino acids: CASSYRFRGSYEQYF.

V and J are TRBV15 and TRBJ2-3; 9 bases agree with TRBD2. V lost 2 bases and J lost 7; bases outside the gene matches: 13. CDR1 and CDR2 (germline): LNHNV, YYDKDF (reference sequence). This CDR3 spans 17 amino acids. CDR3 nucleotides: TGTGCCACCAGCAGACCGTCAGCCGGGACTAGCATCTATACGCAGTATTTT. It translates to CATSRPSAGTSIYTQYF.

This clone was seen only a few times. V is TRBV28 and J is TRBJ1-5, with D hard to call. The V end was cut by 3 bases, the J end by 0 bases, with 12 bases between. The CDR3 contains 16 residues. Germline assignment: CDR1 MDHEN and CDR2 SYDVKM. The CDR3 nucleotides are TGTGCCAGCAGTTTCCTCAAGCGCTATAGCAATCAGCCCCAGCATTTT. This gives the protein CASSFLKRYSNQPQHF.

This clone is a singleton in its sample. J is TRBJ2-1 and V is TRBV7-9; 10 nucleotides align to TRBD2. J lost 4 bases, V lost 2 bases, and 2 bases had no gene match. CDR1 and CDR2 (germline): SEHNR, FQNEAQ (reference sequence). This CDR3 has 15 residues. The CDR3 DNA is TGTGCCAGCAGCTTACTAGCGGGAGTTTACAATGAGCAGTTCTTC. The encoded protein is CASSLLAGVYNEQFF.